Below, 22 T cell receptor beta chains from the same sample are listed, as sequenced in a study of blood T cell repertoires in COVID-19. TCRdb's copy holds only in-frame clones and misses some; the assay was immunoSEQ multiplex PCR. The sample includes about 240,000 clones, 87% of them seen just once. Sequencing input: PBMCs or T cells enriched from blood (not recorded which). These receptors came from a woman aged 25 to 39 with acute COVID-19.

The V and J genes are TRBV18 and TRBJ1-2, with TRBD1 as a possible D gene (6 bases). In germline, CDR1 is KGHSH, CDR2 LQKENI. This CDR3 has 14 residues. The V end was cut by 1 base, the J end by 4 bases, with 10 bases between. CDR3 residues: CASSPQGDGYGYTF. The CDR3 DNA follows: TGTGCCAGCTCACCACAGGGGGACGGCTATGGCTACACCTTC.

This clone was recorded only once. This chain links TRBV4-3 with TRBJ1-5; possibly TRBD1 for D (6 bases). Deletions cut 0 bases from V and 2 bases from J, with 17 bases between. CDR3 length: 18 amino acids. Per germline, CDR1 LGHNA and CDR2 YSLEER. CDR3 region: CASSQDHSVRGGNQPQHF. In DNA form, the CDR3 reads TGCGCCAGCAGCCAAGATCACAGTGTCAGGGGAGGCAATCAGCCCCAGCATTTT.

V is TRBV11-2 and J is TRBJ1-4, with no clear D. Germline CDR1 SGHAT, CDR2 FQNNGV. Trimming took 4 bases from V and 0 from J, leaving 12 bases between them. The CDR3 covers 16 residues. CDR3: CASSSWSTATNEKLFF. CDR3 DNA: TGTGCCAGCAGCTCATGGAGTACTGCAACTAATGAAAAACTGTTTTTT.

The chain uses TRBV27 and TRBJ1-4, with D perhaps TRBD1 (5 bases). V lost 3 bases to trimming and J lost 11 bases, with 16 bases between them. The CDR3 covers 14 residues. The germline CDR1 and CDR2 sequences are MNHEY and SMNVEV (reference sequence). CDR3 residues: CASSFGGGKEKLFF. CDR3 in DNA: TGTGCCAGCAGTTTCGGCGGGGGGAAGGAGAAACTGTTTTTT.

This chain links TRBV19 with TRBJ2-7; 7 nucleotides align to TRBD1. This CDR3 spans 16 amino acids. From germline, CDR1 is LNHDA and CDR2 SQIVND (reference sequence). The V segment lost 3 bases and the J segment 4 bases; nucleotides outside the gene matches: 12. CDR3 loop: CASSIVVGDSPYEQYF. The CDR3 bases are TGTGCCAGTAGTATTGTAGTTGGGGACAGTCCGTACGAGCAGTACTTC. Based on the CDR3 plus reference TRBV19 and TRBJ2-7, the full variable domain is DGGITQSPKYLFRKEGQNVTLSCEQNLNHDAMYWYRQDPGQGLRLIYYSQIVNDFQKGDIAEGYSVSREKKESFPLTVTSAQKNPTAFYLCASSIVVGDSPYEQYFGPGTRLTVT.

The chain joins TRBV27 to TRBJ1-6; 7 bases align to TRBD1. There are 17 residues in the CDR3. V shed 4 bases and J 0 bases; nucleotides not matched to a gene: 6. The germline V gene encodes CDR1 MNHEY and CDR2 SMNVEV (reference sequence). The CDR3 loop is CASSSPGQSSYNSPLHF. CDR3 sequence (DNA): TGTGCCAGCAGTTCGCCGGGACAGAGCTCCTATAATTCACCCCTCCACTTT.

The chain combines TRBV11-3 with TRBJ2-5; 9 bases are shared with TRBD1. From germline, CDR1 is SGHNT and CDR2 YENEEA. V lost 5 bases to trimming and J lost 4 bases; unmatched junction nucleotides: 8. The CDR3 totals 15 residues. CDR3 amino acids: CASSGGQGSGETQYF. CDR3 coding DNA: TGTGCCAGCAGCGGTGGACAGGGGAGTGGAGAGACCCAGTACTTC.

The chain recombines TRBV30 with TRBJ2-6; TRBD1 aligns across 7 bases. CDR1 is GTSNPN and CDR2 is SVGIG in the germline V gene (reference sequence). CDR3 size: 16 residues. Trimming removed 5 bases from V and 0 bases from J; junction bases left unmatched: 7. The CDR3 nucleotides read TGTGCCTGGGGGTGGCACAGGGGCTCTGGGGCCAACGTCCTGACTTTC. This sequence encodes CAWGWHRGSGANVLTF.

This rearrangement joins TRBV4-1 to TRBJ2-3; no reliable D call. The CDR3 has 12 amino acids. Germline CDR1 reads MGHRA; CDR2 reads YSYEKL. Trimming cost V 1 base and J 6 bases, with 5 bases left between them. Written as DNA, the CDR3 is TGCGCCAGCAGCCAAGTTGCGGATACGCAGTATTTT. Its translation: CASSQVADTQYF.

The genes are TRBV5-1 and TRBJ2-7; D perhaps matches TRBD1 (6 bases). Germline CDR1 is SGHRS and CDR2 is YFSETQ. This CDR3 is 14 amino acids long. V lost 4 bases, J lost 2 bases, and 13 bases lay in between. This CDR3 is CASSLSGTTYEQYF. The DNA for the CDR3 is TGCGCCAGCAGCCTATCCGGGACAACCTACGAGCAGTACTTC.

The gene calls are TRBV10-3 and TRBJ1-1, with D tentatively TRBD1 (5 bases). V lost 4 bases and J 6 bases, leaving 15 bases between the germline ends. Per the germline V gene, CDR1 is ENHRY and CDR2 is SYGVKD. This CDR3 is 14 amino acids long. As DNA, the CDR3 is TGTGCCATCAGTGGGACACGAAGGTTGGCTGAAGCTTTCTTT. Translating it yields CAISGTRRLAEAFF.

V and J are TRBV6-2 or TRBV6-3 and TRBJ1-2; D gene ambiguous. Germline V gene sequence: CDR1 MNHEY, CDR2 SVGEGT. Trimming removed 6 bases at V and 8 bases at J, with 19 bases between. The CDR3 is made up of 14 amino acids. This CDR3 reads CASSKIDTPVGYTF. CDR3 bases: TGTGCCAGCAGCAAAATCGACACCCCCGTGGGCTACACCTTC.

The chain links TRBV19 to TRBJ1-2, with no clear D. The CDR3 sequence is 15 residues long. The germline CDR1 and CDR2 sequences are LNHDA and SQIVND (reference sequence). V was clipped by 7 bases and J by 0 bases, with 15 bases between them. The CDR3 DNA sequence: TGTGCCAGTACCCCCGAGGTTGGTACTAACTATGGCTACACCTTC. Amino acids: CASTPEVGTNYGYTF.

The genes are TRBV15 and TRBJ1-2; TRBD1 aligns across 11 bases. V trimming: 0 bases; J trimming: 7 bases; junction bases outside the gene matches: 7. The CDR3 sequence is 16 residues long. Germline values: CDR1 LNHNV, CDR2 YYDKDF (reference sequence). CDR3 sequence reads: CATSRDRTGGAFGYTF. In DNA form, the CDR3 reads TGTGCCACCAGCAGAGATCGGACAGGGGGCGCGTTTGGCTACACCTTC.

J is TRBJ2-1 and V is TRBV9, with D possibly matching TRBD1 (5 bases). The germline gives CDR1 SGDLS, CDR2 YYNGEE. This CDR3 comprises 13 residues. The V and J ends lost 3 bases and 6 bases respectively, with 10 bases between them. CDR3 nucleotide sequence: TGTGCCAGCAGCGCCCAGGGATTCAATGAGCAGTTCTTC. The encoded protein is CASSAQGFNEQFF.

CDR3 region: CASRRDSGANVLTF. The DNA for the CDR3 is TGTGCCAGCAGACGGGACTCTGGGGCCAACGTCCTGACTTTC. The gene calls are TRBV28 and TRBJ2-6; D might be TRBD2 (5 bases). The V end lost 6 bases, the J end lost 0 bases, and 6 bases lay between the germline ends. The CDR3 extends over 14 amino acids. Germline V gives CDR1 MDHEN, CDR2 SYDVKM.

This chain uses TRBV5-1 with TRBJ1-1, with D perhaps TRBD1 (6 bases). V gave up 0 bases and J gave up 4 bases, with 16 bases separating them. The CDR3 totals 16 residues. The germline V gene has CDR1 SGHRS and CDR2 YFSETQ. The CDR3 region has the DNA TGCGCCAGCAGCTTGGAAGCAGGGGTGGCCGGCACTGAAGCTTTCTTT. It codes for CASSLEAGVAGTEAFF.

This clone was found once. This same CDR3 is encoded by further DNA sequences in the sample. J is TRBJ1-5 and V is TRBV11-2; no reliable D call. The V end was cut by 0 bases, the J end by 7 bases, with 7 bases between. The CDR3 is made up of 13 amino acids. Germline V gene data show CDR1 as SGHAT and CDR2 as FQNNGV. CDR3 coding DNA: TGTGCCAGCAGCTTAGATAGAGAACAGCCCCAGCATTTT. Amino acid sequence: CASSLDREQPQHF. Variable domain in full (rest from reference TRBV11-2 and TRBJ1-5): EAGVAQSPRYKIIEKRQSVAFWCNPISGHATLYWYQQILGQGPKLLIQFQNNGVVDDSQLPKDRFSAERLKGVDSTLKIQPAKLEDSAVYLCASSLDREQPQHFGDGTRLSIL.

V usage is TRBV6-5 and J usage is TRBJ1-1; no clear D. The CDR3 has 14 residues. Germline CDR1 and CDR2: MNHEY and SVGAGI. With 0 bases removed from V and 0 bases from J, the gap between germline ends came to 5 bases. This CDR3 is CASSYSAVNTEAFF. The CDR3 coding sequence is TGTGCCAGCAGTTACTCGGCTGTGAACACTGAAGCTTTCTTT.

V usage is TRBV5-8 and J usage is TRBJ2-5, with TRBD2 as a possible D gene (5 bases). This CDR3 contains 15 residues. V lost 4 bases and J lost 2, with 15 bases in between. Germline CDR1 reads SGHTS; CDR2 reads YDEGEE. In nucleotides, the CDR3 is TGTGCCAGCAGCCCGCGCGGGTCACAACAAGAGACCCAGTACTTC. It encodes CASSPRGSQQETQYF.

The rearrangement joins TRBV7-2 to TRBJ2-5; 11 nucleotides match TRBD1. This CDR3 is 17 amino acids long. Unmatched junction bases numbered 5, after V lost 1 base and J lost 1 base. Per germline, CDR1 SGHTA and CDR2 FQGNSA. The CDR3 region has the DNA TGTGCCAGCAGCTTAGTTGGAGGACAGGGGGCCCAAGAGACCCAGTACTTC. This codes for CASSLVGGQGAQETQYF.

The chain links TRBV4-3 to TRBJ2-2, with 10 bases identical to TRBD2. Germline CDR1 reads LGHNA; CDR2 reads YSLEER. V lost 4 bases to trimming and J lost 4 bases; unmatched junction nucleotides: 9. The length of the CDR3 is 17 residues. CDR3 protein: CASSPSGLAGVTGELFF. CDR3 nucleotide sequence: TGCGCCAGCAGCCCATCCGGGCTAGCGGGGGTCACCGGGGAGCTGTTTTTT.